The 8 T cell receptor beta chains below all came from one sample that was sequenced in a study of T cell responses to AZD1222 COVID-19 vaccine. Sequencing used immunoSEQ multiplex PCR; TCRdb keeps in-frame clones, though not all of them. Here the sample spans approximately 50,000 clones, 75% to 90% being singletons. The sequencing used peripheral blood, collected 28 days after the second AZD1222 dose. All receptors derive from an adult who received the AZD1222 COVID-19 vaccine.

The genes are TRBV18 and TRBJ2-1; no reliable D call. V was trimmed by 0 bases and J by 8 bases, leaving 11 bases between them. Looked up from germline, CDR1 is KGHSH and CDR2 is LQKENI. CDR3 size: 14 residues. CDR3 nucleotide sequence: TGTGCCAGCTCACCACCGAACAGTTTTCATGAGCAGTTCTTC. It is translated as CASSPPNSFHEQFF.

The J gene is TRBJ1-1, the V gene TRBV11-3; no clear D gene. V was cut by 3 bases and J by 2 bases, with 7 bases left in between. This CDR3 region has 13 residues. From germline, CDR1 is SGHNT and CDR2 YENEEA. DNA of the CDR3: TGTGCCAGCAGCTTCTCGCTTAACACTGAAGCTTTCTTT. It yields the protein CASSFSLNTEAFF.

The CDR3: CASSHRLGEQYF. For the CDR3, the DNA is TGTGCCAGCAGCCACCGACTCGGCGAGCAGTACTTC. The rearrangement uses TRBV7-8 and TRBJ2-7; D uncertain. Trimming cost V 5 bases and J 6 bases, with 11 bases left between them. Germline CDR1 is SGHVS and CDR2 is FQNEAQ. The CDR3 sequence is 12 residues long.

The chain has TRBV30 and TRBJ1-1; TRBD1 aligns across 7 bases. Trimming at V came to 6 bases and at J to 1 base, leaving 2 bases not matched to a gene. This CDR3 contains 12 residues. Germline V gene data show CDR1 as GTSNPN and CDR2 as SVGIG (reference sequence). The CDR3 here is CACRTGNTEAFF. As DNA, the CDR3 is TGTGCCTGCAGGACAGGGAACACTGAAGCTTTCTTT.

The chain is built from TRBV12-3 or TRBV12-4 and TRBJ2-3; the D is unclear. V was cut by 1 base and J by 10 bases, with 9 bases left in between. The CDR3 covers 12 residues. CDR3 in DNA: TGTGCCAGCAGTTTAGTTGGAGTATCGCAGTATTTT. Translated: CASSLVGVSQYF.

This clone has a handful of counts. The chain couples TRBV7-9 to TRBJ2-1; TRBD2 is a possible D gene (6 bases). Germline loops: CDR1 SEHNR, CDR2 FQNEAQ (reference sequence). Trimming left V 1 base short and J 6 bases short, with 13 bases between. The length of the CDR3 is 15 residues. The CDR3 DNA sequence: TGTGCCAGCAGCTTAGAAGTACGGGGGAGCAATGAGCAGTTCTTC. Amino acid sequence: CASSLEVRGSNEQFF.

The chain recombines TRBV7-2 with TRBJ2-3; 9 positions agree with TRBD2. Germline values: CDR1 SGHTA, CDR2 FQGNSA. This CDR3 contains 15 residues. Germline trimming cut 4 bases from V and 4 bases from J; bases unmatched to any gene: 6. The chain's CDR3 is CASSSAGGSADTQYF. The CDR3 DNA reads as TGTGCCAGCAGCTCAGCGGGAGGTAGCGCAGATACGCAGTATTTT.

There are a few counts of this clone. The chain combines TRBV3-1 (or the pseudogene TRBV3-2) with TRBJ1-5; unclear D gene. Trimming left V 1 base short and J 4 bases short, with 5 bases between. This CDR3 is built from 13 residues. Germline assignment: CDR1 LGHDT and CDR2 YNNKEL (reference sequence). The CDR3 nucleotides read TGTGCCAGCAGCCAAGGAGCGAATCAGCCCCAGCATTTT. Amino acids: CASSQGANQPQHF.